This T cell receptor beta chain is from a study of T cells in Graves' hyperthyroidism and ophthalmopathy. General study results and limits: The authors' 13 V-J model separated ophthalmopathy from stable hyperthyroidism. Blood also held most thyroid clonotypes expanded beyond 0.001.

The investigators amplified TCR beta CDR3 regions from RNA transcripts. The primer set for the first-round RT-PCR of the TCR CDR3 was HTBI. TCRdb re-called the multiplex PCR reads with MiXCR, one entry per CDR3 protein. The sample has roughly 250,000 distinct CDR3 sequences, 22% seen once. CDR1 and CDR2 (germline): SGHAT, FQDESV (reference sequence). The CDR3 has 14 residues. The V gene lost 3 bases and the J gene lost 5 bases, with 11 bases spanning the gap. This clonotype was seen ten or more times. Its target is not known. The sequencing sample was made of blood. The TCR originated in a man aged 25-45 years with Graves' ophthalmopathy. The rearrangement uses TRBV11-1 and TRBJ2-1, with D possibly TRBD2 on 5 matching bases. The CDR3 sequence is CASSFQRQNNEQFF. CDR3 DNA: TGTGCCAGCAGCTTCCAGCGGCAGAACAATGAGCAGTTCTTC.